This T cell receptor beta chain came from a study of human T cells and chemical hapten exposure. Study background: TCR yields per sample varied mostly from small pooled library volume differences.

V dropped 5 bases and J dropped 4; count of bases not matched to a gene: 7. The CDR3 totals 15 residues. Per germline, CDR1 MNHEY and CDR2 SVGAGI. The time point was: patch test 2, 6 weeks after DPC sensitization. As for treatment: therapeutic diphenylcyclopropenone sensitization with weekly scalp DPC. This clonotype appeared a few times. Individual cDNA molecules each carried unique molecular identifiers attached by the library. TCRdb re-derived calls from the RACE reads in MiXCR, one entry per CDR3 protein. The top ten clones hold 2.5% to 3.5% of a sample with approximately 92,000 distinct CDR3 sequences, about 10% of them seen once.

Sequenced here: whole blood, sampled in connection with sensitization to the hapten diphenylcyclopropenone (DPC). The receptor was derived from a woman in her forties with alopecia areata. Some clones in this sample may be carry-over from other donors' samples. This sequence joins TRBV6-5 and TRBJ2-3; 9 bases are shared with TRBD1. The chain's CDR3 is CASSITGGRADTQYF. Here the CDR3 DNA reads TGTGCCAGCAGTATAACAGGGGGCAGGGCAGATACGCAGTATTTT.